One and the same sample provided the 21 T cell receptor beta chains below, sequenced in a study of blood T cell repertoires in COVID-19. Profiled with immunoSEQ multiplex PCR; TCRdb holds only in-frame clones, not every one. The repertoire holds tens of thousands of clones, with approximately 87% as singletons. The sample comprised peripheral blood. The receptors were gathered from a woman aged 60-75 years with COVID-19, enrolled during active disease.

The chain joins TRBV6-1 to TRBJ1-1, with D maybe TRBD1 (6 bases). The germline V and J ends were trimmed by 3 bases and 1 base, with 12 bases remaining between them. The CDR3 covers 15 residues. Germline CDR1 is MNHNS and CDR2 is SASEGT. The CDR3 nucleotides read TGTGCCAGCAGTGATGTCGACAGGAGGAACACTGAAGCTTTCTTT. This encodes CASSDVDRRNTEAFF.

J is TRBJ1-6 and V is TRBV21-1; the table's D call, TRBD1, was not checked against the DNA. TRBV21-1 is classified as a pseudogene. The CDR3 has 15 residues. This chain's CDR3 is CASSKRGTGGSPLHF. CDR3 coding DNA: TGTGCCAGCAGCAAAAGGGGGACAGGAGGCTCACCCCTCCACTTT.

The CDR3 sequence: CASSLRPPGLAGVLAKNIQYF. CDR3 bases: TGTGCCAGCAGCTTACGTCCACCGGGACTAGCGGGAGTGCTAGCCAAAAACATTCAGTACTTC. The chain carries TRBV7-6 and TRBJ2-4; 14 bases map to TRBD2. The CDR3 contains 21 residues. Unmatched junction bases numbered 12, after V lost 2 bases and J lost 0 bases. CDR1 and CDR2 (germline): SGHVS, FNYEAQ.

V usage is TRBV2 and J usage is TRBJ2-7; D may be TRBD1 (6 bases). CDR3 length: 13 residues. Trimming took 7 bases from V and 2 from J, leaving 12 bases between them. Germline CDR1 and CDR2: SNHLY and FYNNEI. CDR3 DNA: TGTGCCAGCAACATGGACAGACCCTACGAGCAGTACTTC. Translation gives CASNMDRPYEQYF.

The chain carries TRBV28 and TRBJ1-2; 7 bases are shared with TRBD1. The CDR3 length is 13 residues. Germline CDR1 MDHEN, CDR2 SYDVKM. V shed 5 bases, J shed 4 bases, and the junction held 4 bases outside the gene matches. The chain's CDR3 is CASSLGTAYGYTF. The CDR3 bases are TGTGCCAGCAGTCTCGGGACAGCCTATGGCTACACCTTC.

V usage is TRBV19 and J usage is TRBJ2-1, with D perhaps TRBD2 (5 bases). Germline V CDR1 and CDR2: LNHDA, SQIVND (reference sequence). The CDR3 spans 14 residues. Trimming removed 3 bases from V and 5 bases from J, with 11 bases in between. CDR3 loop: CASSMLAGDNEQFF. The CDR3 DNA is TGTGCCAGTAGTATGTTAGCCGGGGACAATGAGCAGTTCTTC.

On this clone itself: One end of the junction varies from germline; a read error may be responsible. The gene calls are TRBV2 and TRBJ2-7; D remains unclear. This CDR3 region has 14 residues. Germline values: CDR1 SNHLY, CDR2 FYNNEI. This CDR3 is CASNEFESLQEQYF. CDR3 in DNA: TGTGCCAGCAATGAATTCGAGTCTTTGCAGGAACAGTACTTC. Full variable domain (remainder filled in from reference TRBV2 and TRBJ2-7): EPEVTQTPSHQVTQMGQEVILRCVPISNHLYFYWYRQILGQKVEFLVSFYNNEISEKSEIFDDQFSVERPDGSNFTLKIRSTKLEDSAMYFCASNEFESLQEQYFGPGTRLTVT.

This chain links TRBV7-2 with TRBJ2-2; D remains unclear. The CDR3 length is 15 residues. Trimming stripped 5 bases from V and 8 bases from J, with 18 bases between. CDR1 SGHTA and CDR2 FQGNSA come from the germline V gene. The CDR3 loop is CASSEASFTPGELFF. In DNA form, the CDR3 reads TGTGCCAGCAGCGAAGCCTCGTTCACGCCTGGGGAGCTGTTTTTT. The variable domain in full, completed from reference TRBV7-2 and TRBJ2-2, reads GAGVSQSPSNKVTEKGKDVELRCDPISGHTALYWYRQSLGQGLEFLIYFQGNSAPDKSGLPSDRFSAERTGGSVSTLTIQRTQQEDSAVYLCASSEASFTPGELFFGEGSRLTVL.

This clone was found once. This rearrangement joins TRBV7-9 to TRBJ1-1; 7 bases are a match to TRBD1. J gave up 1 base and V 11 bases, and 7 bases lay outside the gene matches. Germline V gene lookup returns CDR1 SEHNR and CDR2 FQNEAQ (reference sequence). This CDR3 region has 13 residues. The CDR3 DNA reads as TGTGCCGTTGACAGGGACAGGAACACTGAAGCTTTCTTT. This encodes CAVDRDRNTEAFF.

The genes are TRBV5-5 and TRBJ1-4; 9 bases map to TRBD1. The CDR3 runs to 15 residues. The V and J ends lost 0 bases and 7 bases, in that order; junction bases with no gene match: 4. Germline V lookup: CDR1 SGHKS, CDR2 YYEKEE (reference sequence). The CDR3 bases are TGTGCCAGCAGCTTGGTGGACAGGGGCTCTGAAAAACTGTTTTTT. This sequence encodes CASSLVDRGSEKLFF.

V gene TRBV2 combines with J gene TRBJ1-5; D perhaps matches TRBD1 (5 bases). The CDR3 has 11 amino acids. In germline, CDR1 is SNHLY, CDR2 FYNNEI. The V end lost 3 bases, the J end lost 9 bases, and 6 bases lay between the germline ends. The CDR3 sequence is CASSDQGPQHF. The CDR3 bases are TGTGCCAGCAGTGACCAGGGGCCCCAGCATTTT.

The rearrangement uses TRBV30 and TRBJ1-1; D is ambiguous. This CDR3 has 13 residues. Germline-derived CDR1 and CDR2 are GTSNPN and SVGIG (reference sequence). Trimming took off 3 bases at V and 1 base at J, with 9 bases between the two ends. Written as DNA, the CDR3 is TGTGCCTGGAGGGGCCAACCGAACACTGAAGCTTTCTTT. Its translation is CAWRGQPNTEAFF.

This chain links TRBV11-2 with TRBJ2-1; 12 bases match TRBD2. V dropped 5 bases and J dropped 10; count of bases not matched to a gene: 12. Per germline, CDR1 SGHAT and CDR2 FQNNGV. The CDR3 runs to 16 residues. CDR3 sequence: CASSPGLAGPVGEQFF. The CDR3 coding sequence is TGTGCCAGCAGCCCCGGACTAGCGGGGCCGGTGGGGGAGCAGTTCTTC.

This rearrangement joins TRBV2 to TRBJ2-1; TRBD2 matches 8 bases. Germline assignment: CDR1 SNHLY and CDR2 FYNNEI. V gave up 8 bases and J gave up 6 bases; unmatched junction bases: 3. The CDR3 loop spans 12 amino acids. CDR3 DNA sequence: TGTGCCAGCCGGGGGGGTTCCAATGAGCAGTTCTTC. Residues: CASRGGSNEQFF. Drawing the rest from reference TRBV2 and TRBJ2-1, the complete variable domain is EPEVTQTPSHQVTQMGQEVILRCVPISNHLYFYWYRQILGQKVEFLVSFYNNEISEKSEIFDDQFSVERPDGSNFTLKIRSTKLEDSAMYFCASRGGSNEQFFGPGTRLTVL.

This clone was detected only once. CDR3 loop: CASSPGGSQMNTEAFF. The CDR3 nucleotides read TGTGCCAGCTCACCAGGGGGCTCACAAATGAACACTGAAGCTTTCTTT. The V gene is TRBV18, the J gene TRBJ1-1; D possibly corresponds to TRBD1 (6 bases). The CDR3 sequence is 16 residues long. Between the trimmed V and J ends, which lost 2 bases and 0 bases, there was a span of 13 bases. CDR1 and CDR2 (germline): KGHSH, LQKENI.

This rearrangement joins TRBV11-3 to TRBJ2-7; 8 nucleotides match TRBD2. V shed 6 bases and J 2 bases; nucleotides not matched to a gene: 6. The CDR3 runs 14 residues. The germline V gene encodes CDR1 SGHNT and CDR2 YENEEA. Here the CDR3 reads CASSGGRSAYEQYF. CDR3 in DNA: TGTGCCAGCAGTGGCGGGAGGTCGGCCTACGAGCAGTACTTC.

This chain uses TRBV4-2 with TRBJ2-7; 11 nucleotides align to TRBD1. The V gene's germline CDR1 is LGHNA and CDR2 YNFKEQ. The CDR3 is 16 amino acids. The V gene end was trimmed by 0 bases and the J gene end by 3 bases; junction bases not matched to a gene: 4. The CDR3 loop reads CASSQEGGTGGYEQYF. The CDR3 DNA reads TGTGCCAGCAGCCAAGAGGGGGGGACAGGGGGCTACGAGCAGTACTTC.

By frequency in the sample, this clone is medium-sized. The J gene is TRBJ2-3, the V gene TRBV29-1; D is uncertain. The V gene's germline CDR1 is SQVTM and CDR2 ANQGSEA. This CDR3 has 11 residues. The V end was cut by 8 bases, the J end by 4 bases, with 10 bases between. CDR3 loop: CSYGVADTQYF. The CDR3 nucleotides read TGCAGCTATGGAGTGGCAGATACGCAGTATTTT.

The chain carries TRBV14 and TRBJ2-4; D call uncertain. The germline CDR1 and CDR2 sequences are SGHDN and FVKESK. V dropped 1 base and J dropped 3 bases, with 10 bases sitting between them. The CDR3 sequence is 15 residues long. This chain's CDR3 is CASSQALGLKNIQYF. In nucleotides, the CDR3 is TGTGCCAGCAGCCAAGCACTGGGCCTCAAAAACATTCAGTACTTC.

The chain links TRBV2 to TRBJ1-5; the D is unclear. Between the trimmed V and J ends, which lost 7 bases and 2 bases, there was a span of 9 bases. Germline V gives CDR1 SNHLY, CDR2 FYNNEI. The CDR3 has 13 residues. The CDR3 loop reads CASTYGGNQPQHF. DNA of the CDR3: TGTGCCAGCACCTACGGGGGCAATCAGCCCCAGCATTTT. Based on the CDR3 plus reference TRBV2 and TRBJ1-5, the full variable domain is EPEVTQTPSHQVTQMGQEVILRCVPISNHLYFYWYRQILGQKVEFLVSFYNNEISEKSEIFDDQFSVERPDGSNFTLKIRSTKLEDSAMYFCASTYGGNQPQHFGDGTRLSIL.

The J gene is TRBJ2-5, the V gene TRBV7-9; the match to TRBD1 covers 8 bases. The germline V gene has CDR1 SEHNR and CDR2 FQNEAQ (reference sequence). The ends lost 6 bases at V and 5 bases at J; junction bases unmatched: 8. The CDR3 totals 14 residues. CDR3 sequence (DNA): TGTGCCAGCAGGCCAGGGGGCTCCGGGGAGACCCAGTACTTC. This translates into CASRPGGSGETQYF.